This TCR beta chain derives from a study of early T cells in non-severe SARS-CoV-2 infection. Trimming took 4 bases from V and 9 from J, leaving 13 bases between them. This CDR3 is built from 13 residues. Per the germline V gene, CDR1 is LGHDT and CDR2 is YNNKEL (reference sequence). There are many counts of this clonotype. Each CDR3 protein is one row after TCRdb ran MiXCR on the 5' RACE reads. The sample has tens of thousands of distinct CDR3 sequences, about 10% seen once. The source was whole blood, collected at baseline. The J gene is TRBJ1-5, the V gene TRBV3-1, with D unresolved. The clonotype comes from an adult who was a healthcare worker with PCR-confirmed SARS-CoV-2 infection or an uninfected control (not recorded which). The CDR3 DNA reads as TGTGCCAGCAGCCCTGACCTTCAATCGCCCCAGCATTTT. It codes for CASSPDLQSPQHF.